This TCR beta chain was identified during a study of blood T cells in healthy people across ages. CDR3 size: 18 residues. Germline V CDR1 and CDR2: MNHEY, SMNVEV (reference sequence). Study-wide results and limits: Strongly correlated with naive T cell percentage was TCR beta diversity.

About this clonotype: Its antigen is undetermined. Relative to the germline gene, one junction end is altered; a read error may explain this.

Sample-barcoded 5' priming and a J-beta primer mix drove a second PCR of roughly 6 to 12 cycles. The template-switch adaptor was a 5' adaptor with 12 random nucleotides. It tagged each cDNA molecule. TCRdb itself ran the 5' RACE reads through MiXCR, one entry per CDR3 protein. The sample shows around 710,000 distinct CDR3 sequences, 43% of them seen only once. The sequenced sample consisted of blood. The clonotype originates from a woman in her fifties or sixties in good health. The rearrangement joins TRBV27 to TRBJ2-3, with 10 bases lining up with TRBD2. The CDR3 loop reads CASSFMWGKAGGSDTRYF. DNA for the CDR3: TGTGCCAGCAGTTTCATGTGGGGCAAAGCGGGAGGGTCAGATACGCGGTATTTT.